What follows are 21 T cell receptor beta chains derived from one specimen sequenced in a study of CD8+CD57+ T cells in acquired aplastic anemia. Template material for TCR beta VDJ and CDR3 profiling consisted of genomic DNA. TCRdb redid the calling of the reads with MiXCR, one entry per CDR3 protein. The sample consists of 98,000 or so distinct CDR3 sequences, 50% to 65% of them appearing once. Sequenced sample: sorted CD4+, CD8+, or CD8+CD57+ T cells (not recorded which) from PBMCs. These receptors were collected from a human donor in good health, serving as a control.

This clonotype was detected many times. V and J are TRBV25-1 and TRBJ2-3; 10 nucleotides line up with TRBD1. The CDR3 is made up of 17 amino acids. From germline, CDR1 is MGHDK and CDR2 SYGVNS. Unmatched junction bases numbered 8, after V lost 4 bases and J lost 1 base. This chain's CDR3 is CASSAGTGAEGTDTQYF. CDR3 sequence (DNA): TGTGCCAGCAGTGCAGGGACAGGGGCAGAAGGCACAGATACGCAGTATTTT. The full variable domain, with the rest looked up from reference TRBV25-1 and TRBJ2-3, is EADIYQTPRYLVIGTGKKITLECSQTMGHDKMYWYQQDPGMELHLIHYSYGVNSTEKGDLSSESTVSRIRTEHFPLTLESARPSHTSQYLCASSAGTGAEGTDTQYFGPGTRLTVL.

The chain has TRBV2 and TRBJ1-2, with a weak D call TRBD1 (5 bases). Trimming took 3 bases from V and 11 from J, leaving 13 bases between them. The CDR3 is 12 residues long. Germline assignment: CDR1 SNHLY and CDR2 FYNNEI. The CDR3 loop reads CASSDPGSEYTF. CDR3 nucleotide sequence: TGTGCCAGCAGTGACCCAGGGAGTGAGTACACCTTC.

In this sample, this clonotype turned up many times. The V call is TRBV7-3, the J call TRBJ2-2; TRBD1 agrees at 8 bases. Per germline, CDR1 SGHTA and CDR2 FQGTGA. V lost 3 bases and J lost 3; bases outside the gene matches: 9. CDR3 size: 17 residues. The CDR3 sequence is CASSFPRDRSDTGELFF. CDR3 nucleotide sequence: TGTGCCAGCAGCTTTCCCCGGGACAGGTCGGACACCGGGGAGCTGTTTTTT. The whole variable domain, remainder taken from reference TRBV7-3 and TRBJ2-2, is GAGVSQTPSNKVTEKGKYVELRCDPISGHTALYWYRQSLGQGPEFLIYFQGTGAADDSGLPNDRFFAVRPEGSVSTLKIQRTERGDSAVYLCASSFPRDRSDTGELFFGEGSRLTVL.

The J gene is TRBJ2-2, the V gene TRBV15; D is uncertain. Germline loops: CDR1 LNHNV, CDR2 YYDKDF (reference sequence). This CDR3 region has 15 residues. V lost 0 bases to trimming and J lost 3 bases, with 8 bases between them. The CDR3 region has the DNA TGTGCCACCAGCAGAGATCGACTCTACACCGGGGAGCTGTTTTTT. Residues: CATSRDRLYTGELFF.

This clonotype was observed many times. The V gene is TRBV5-1, the J gene TRBJ2-1; TRBD2 matches at 8 bases. Germline-derived CDR1 and CDR2 are SGHRS and YFSETQ. CDR3 length: 16 residues. The ends lost 4 bases at V and 5 bases at J; junction bases unmatched: 11. CDR3 DNA sequence: TGCGCCAGCAGCCCGGGACTAGGGGAACCAAACAATGAGCAGTTCTTC. It encodes CASSPGLGEPNNEQFF.

Many counts were recorded for this clonotype. V is TRBV2 and J is TRBJ2-5; 9 bases map to TRBD2. From germline, CDR1 is SNHLY and CDR2 FYNNEI. With V trimmed by 3 bases and J by 2 bases, 4 bases remained unmatched. The CDR3 is 15 residues long. The DNA of the CDR3 is TGTGCCAGCAGTGAGCTAGCGGGGAGACAAGAGACCCAGTACTTC. It translates to CASSELAGRQETQYF.

The V gene is TRBV11-1, the J gene TRBJ2-7, with TRBD2 matching 13 bases. Germline CDR1 reads SGHAT; CDR2 reads FQDESV (reference sequence). The CDR3 runs to 19 residues. V trimming: 5 bases; J trimming: 1 base; junction bases outside the gene matches: 14. The CDR3 here is CASSTTRGLAGAGSYEQYF. The CDR3 region has the DNA TGTGCCAGCAGCACCACGCGAGGACTAGCGGGGGCGGGGTCCTACGAGCAGTACTTC.

A word on this clonotype: A junction boundary mismatches the germline segment, possibly from a read error. The J gene is TRBJ1-1, the V gene TRBV10-3; 7 bases map to TRBD1. The CDR3 consists of 12 residues. The germline CDR1 and CDR2 sequences are ENHRY and SYGVKD. CDR3 bases: TGTGCCAGCAGTGGACAGGCAAGGGAAGCTTTCTTT. Translation: CASSGQAREAFF.

V usage is TRBV11-1 and J usage is TRBJ2-1, with 7 bases fitting TRBD2. Germline CDR1 and CDR2: SGHAT and FQDESV (reference sequence). The CDR3 covers 14 residues. Trimming took 5 bases from V and 7 from J; bases not matched to a gene: 8. The CDR3, as DNA: TGTGCCAGCAGCGACCCGCCGCGGGAGAATGAGCAGTTCTTC. This sequence encodes CASSDPPRENEQFF.

This clonotype was seen repeatedly, ten times or more. The chain combines TRBV5-6 with TRBJ1-1; no definite D call. Looked up from germline, CDR1 is SGHDT and CDR2 is YYEEEE. The CDR3 consists of 14 residues. V was shortened by 4 bases and J by 5 bases, with 15 bases between the two germline ends. CDR3 sequence (DNA): TGTGCCAGCAGCCCTTGGACTGAACTGACTGAAGCTTTCTTT. Translation gives CASSPWTELTEAFF.

As to this clonotype: This likely comes from a read error, as the CDR3 has no conserved phenylalanine or tryptophan at its end. The V gene is TRBV7-2, the J gene TRBJ2-7, with 7 bases fitting TRBD2. Looked up from germline, CDR1 is SGHTA and CDR2 is FQGNSA. The CDR3 totals 15 residues. Trimming at V came to 3 bases and at J to 4 bases, leaving 9 bases not matched to a gene. The CDR3 region has the DNA TGTGCCAGCAGCTTTAGACGTCTAGCGGTATACGAGCAGTACCTC. Its protein is CASSFRRLAVYEQYL.

The V and J genes are TRBV29-1 and TRBJ2-2; D call uncertain. Germline values: CDR1 SQVTM, CDR2 ANQGSEA. The V and J ends lost 1 base and 7 bases respectively, with 7 bases between them. This CDR3 contains 12 residues. This CDR3 reads CSVEAVFGELFF. Here the CDR3 DNA reads TGCAGCGTTGAAGCGGTGTTCGGGGAGCTGTTTTTT.

The genes are TRBV15 and TRBJ2-7; 13 bases align to TRBD2. CDR3 length: 16 amino acids. Unmatched junction bases numbered 10, after V lost 4 bases and J lost 7 bases. From germline, CDR1 is LNHNV and CDR2 YYDKDF (reference sequence). In DNA, the CDR3 is TGTGCCACCAGCATTGGAGGACTAGCGGGAGATCGGGAGCAGTACGTC. Translated, it gives CATSIGGLAGDREQYV.

V and J are TRBV9 and TRBJ1-2; 8 positions match TRBD1. V dropped 4 bases and J dropped 1; count of bases not matched to a gene: 6. Looked up from germline, CDR1 is SGDLS and CDR2 is YYNGEE. The CDR3 has 15 residues. The CDR3 coding sequence is TGTGCCAGCAGCCCCCACGGACAGGGTAACTATGGCTACACCTTC. Translating gives CASSPHGQGNYGYTF.

As to this clonotype: This may be a read error: a much more frequent sequence differs by one nucleotide. V usage is TRBV27 and J usage is TRBJ1-2; weak D call: TRBD1 (5 bases). The CDR3 loop spans 15 amino acids. Germline loops: CDR1 MNHEY, CDR2 SMNVEV (reference sequence). CDR3 nucleotides: TGTGCCAGCAGTCCCCTCAGGGTAGTACCGCGTGGCTGCACCTTC. It yields the protein CASSPLRVVPRGCTF.

As for this clonotype: This may arise from a read error, as a much more abundant clone is one base away. V usage is TRBV15 and J usage is TRBJ2-7, with 9 nucleotides matching TRBD2. This CDR3 has 13 amino acids. The germline V gene has CDR1 LNHNV and CDR2 YYDKDF (reference sequence). The CDR3 DNA reads as TGTGCCACCAGGAAGCGGGGGGCCTACGAGCAGTGCTTC. Translated: CATRKRGAYEQCF.

This clonotype was observed many times. The chain couples TRBV6-5 to TRBJ2-3; D gene unclear. V was trimmed by 0 bases and J by 6 bases, leaving 7 bases between them. Germline lookup yields CDR1 MNHEY and CDR2 SVGAGI. The CDR3 length is 13 residues. CDR3 sequence: CASSYSIEDTQYF. The DNA for the CDR3 is TGTGCCAGCAGTTACTCGATTGAGGATACGCAGTATTTT.

As regards this clonotype: A junction boundary mismatches the germline segment, possibly from a read error. The chain combines TRBV2 with TRBJ1-2, with no clear D. This CDR3 region has 12 residues. Germline values: CDR1 SNHLY, CDR2 FYNNEI. The CDR3 DNA follows: TGTGCCAGCAAGAGAGAAAACTACGGCTACACCTTC. Its translation is CASKRENYGYTF.

The J gene is TRBJ1-2, the V gene TRBV10-3, with 7 bases lining up with TRBD1. The CDR3 is 14 amino acids. Germline V lookup: CDR1 ENHRY, CDR2 SYGVKD. After removal of 6 bases from V and 4 bases from J, the junction contained 8 bases not matched to a gene. CDR3 DNA: TGTGCCATCAGCGCAGGGGGGGTTACCTATGGCTACACCTTC. The encoded protein is CAISAGGVTYGYTF.

CDR3 DNA: TGTGCCACCAGCAGAGACTCGGCGGGAGGGCCGATGATGTTTTTT. Its translation is CATSRDSAGGPMMFF. The chain uses TRBV15 and TRBJ2-2, with 9 nucleotides matching TRBD2. Germline V lookup: CDR1 LNHNV, CDR2 YYDKDF (reference sequence). The CDR3 is 15 amino acids. After removal of 0 bases from V and 15 bases from J, the junction contained 11 bases not matched to a gene.

The chain carries TRBV20-1 and TRBJ1-1, with 9 bases matching TRBD1. After removal of 5 bases from V and 4 bases from J, the junction contained 5 bases not matched to a gene. Germline-derived CDR1 and CDR2 are DFQATT and SNEGSKA (reference sequence). The CDR3 loop spans 13 amino acids. Written as DNA, the CDR3 is TGCAGTGCTGTCGGGACAGGGATCACTGAAGCTTTCTTT. Translating gives CSAVGTGITEAFF.